This T cell receptor beta chain is drawn from a study of blood T cells in healthy people across ages. Study findings and constraints: It was the long-lived donors that had more naive CD4+ cells and higher diversity than aged donors. Underestimates were what the diversity estimates from one million T cells were considered to be.

As for this clonotype: No antigen is known for it. A much larger clone differs from this one at a single base, so this may be a read error.

The CDR3 extends over 15 amino acids. A J-beta primer mix and a sample-barcoded 5' primer were used in a second PCR of roughly 7 to 12 cycles. Through a template-switch adaptor with 12 random nucleotides, each cDNA molecule received a tag. Each CDR3 protein gets one entry after TCRdb re-called the 5' RACE reads with MiXCR. The sample contains 1.5 million to 2 million distinct CDR3 sequences, over 25% of which appear only once. The specimen sequenced was blood. The TCR sequence derives from a woman aged 25-40 years in good health. This rearrangement joins TRBV12-3 or TRBV12-4 to TRBJ2-7; 13 bases align to TRBD2. The chain's CDR3 is CASSGLAGVTYGQYF. Here the CDR3 DNA reads TGTGCCAGCAGTGGACTAGCGGGAGTCACCTACGGGCAGTACTTC.